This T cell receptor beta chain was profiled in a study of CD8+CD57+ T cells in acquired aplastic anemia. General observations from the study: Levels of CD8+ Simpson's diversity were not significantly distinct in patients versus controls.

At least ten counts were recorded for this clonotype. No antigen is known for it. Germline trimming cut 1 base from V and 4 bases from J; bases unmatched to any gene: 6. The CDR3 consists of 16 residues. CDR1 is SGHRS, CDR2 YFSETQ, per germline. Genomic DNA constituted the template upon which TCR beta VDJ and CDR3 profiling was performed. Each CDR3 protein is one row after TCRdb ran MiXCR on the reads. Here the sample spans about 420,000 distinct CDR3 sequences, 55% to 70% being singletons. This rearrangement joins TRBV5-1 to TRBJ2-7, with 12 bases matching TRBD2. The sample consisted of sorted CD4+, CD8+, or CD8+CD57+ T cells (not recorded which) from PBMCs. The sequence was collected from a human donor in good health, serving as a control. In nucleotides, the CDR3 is TGCGCCAGCAGCTTGACCTCGACTAGCGGGGGTTACGAGCAGTACTTC. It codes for CASSLTSTSGGYEQYF. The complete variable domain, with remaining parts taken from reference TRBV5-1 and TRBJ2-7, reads KAGVTQTPRYLIKTRGQQVTLSCSPISGHRSVSWYQQTPGQGLQFLFEYFSETQRNKGNFPGRFSGRQFSNSRSEMNVSTLELGDSALYLCASSLTSTSGGYEQYFGPGTRLTVT.